This T cell receptor beta chain is from a study of blood T cells in healthy people across ages. Study context: About one barcoded beta molecule per two T cells was the capture yield of template switching. Overall study results and limits: Diversity of TCR beta per million T cells declined in a roughly linear way with age.

V lost 2 bases and J lost 5, with 13 bases in between. This CDR3 comprises 15 residues. In germline, CDR1 is SGHDN, CDR2 FVKESK. The second PCR ran about 6 to 11 cycles with a sample-barcoded 5' primer and J-beta primers. TCRdb reprocessed the 5' RACE reads via MiXCR and lists one record per CDR3 protein. The data show roughly 830,000 distinct CDR3 sequences, about 59% seen once. Healthy Caucasians from Russia aged about 6 to 95 served as donors. As to this clonotype: Its antigen is undetermined.

V and J are TRBV14 and TRBJ2-1; TRBD1 might be the D (5 bases). The sample comprised blood. The clonotype comes from a young man in good health. This CDR3 is CASSQREGVNNEQFF. The CDR3 nucleotides read TGTGCCAGCAGCCAAAGGGAAGGGGTAAACAATGAGCAGTTCTTC.